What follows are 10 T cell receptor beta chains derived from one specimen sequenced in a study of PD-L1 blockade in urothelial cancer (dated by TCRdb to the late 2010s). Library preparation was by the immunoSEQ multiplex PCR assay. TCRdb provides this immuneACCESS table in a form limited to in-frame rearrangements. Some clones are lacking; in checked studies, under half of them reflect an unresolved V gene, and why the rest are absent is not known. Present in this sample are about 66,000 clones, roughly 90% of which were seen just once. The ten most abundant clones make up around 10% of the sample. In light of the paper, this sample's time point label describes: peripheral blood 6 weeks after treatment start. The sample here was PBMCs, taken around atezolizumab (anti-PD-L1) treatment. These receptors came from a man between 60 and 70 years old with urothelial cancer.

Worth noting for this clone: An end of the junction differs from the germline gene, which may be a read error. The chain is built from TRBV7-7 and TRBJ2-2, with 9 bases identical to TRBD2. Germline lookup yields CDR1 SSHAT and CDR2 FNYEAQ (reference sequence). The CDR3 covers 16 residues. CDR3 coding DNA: TGTGCTAGCAGCTTAGGTAGCGGGGGTGCCACCGGGGAGCTGTTTTTT. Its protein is CASSLGSGGATGELFF.

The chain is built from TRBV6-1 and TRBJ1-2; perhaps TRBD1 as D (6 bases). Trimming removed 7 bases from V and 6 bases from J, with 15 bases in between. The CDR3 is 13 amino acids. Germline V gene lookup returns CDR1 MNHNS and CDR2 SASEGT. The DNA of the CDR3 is TGTGCCAGCACCTTGGGGGGGGCGGATGGCTACACCTTC. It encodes CASTLGGADGYTF.

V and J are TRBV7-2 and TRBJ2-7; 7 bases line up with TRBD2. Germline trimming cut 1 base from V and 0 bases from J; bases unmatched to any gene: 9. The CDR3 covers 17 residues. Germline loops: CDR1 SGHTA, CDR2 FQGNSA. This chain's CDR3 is CASSLVSGGSSSYEQYF. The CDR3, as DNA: TGTGCCAGCAGCTTAGTTTCGGGGGGAAGTAGCTCCTACGAGCAGTACTTC. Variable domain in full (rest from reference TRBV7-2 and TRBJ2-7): GAGVSQSPSNKVTEKGKDVELRCDPISGHTALYWYRQSLGQGLEFLIYFQGNSAPDKSGLPSDRFSAERTGGSVSTLTIQRTQQEDSAVYLCASSLVSGGSSSYEQYFGPGTRLTVT.

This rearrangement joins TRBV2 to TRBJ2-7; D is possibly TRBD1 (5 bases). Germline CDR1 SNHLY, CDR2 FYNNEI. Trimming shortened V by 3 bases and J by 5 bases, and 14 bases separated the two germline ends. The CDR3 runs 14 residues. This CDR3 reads CASSDTQGFNEQYF. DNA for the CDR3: TGTGCCAGCAGTGATACTCAGGGATTCAACGAGCAGTACTTC. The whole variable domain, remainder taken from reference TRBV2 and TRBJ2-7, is EPEVTQTPSHQVTQMGQEVILRCVPISNHLYFYWYRQILGQKVEFLVSFYNNEISEKSEIFDDQFSVERPDGSNFTLKIRSTKLEDSAMYFCASSDTQGFNEQYFGPGTRLTVT.

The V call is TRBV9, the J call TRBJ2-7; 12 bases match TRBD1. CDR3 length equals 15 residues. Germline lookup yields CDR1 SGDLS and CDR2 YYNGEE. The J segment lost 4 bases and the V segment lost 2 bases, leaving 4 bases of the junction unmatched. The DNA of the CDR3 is TGTGCCAGCAGCGTGGGACAGGGGGCAAGTTACGAGCAGTACTTC. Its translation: CASSVGQGASYEQYF.

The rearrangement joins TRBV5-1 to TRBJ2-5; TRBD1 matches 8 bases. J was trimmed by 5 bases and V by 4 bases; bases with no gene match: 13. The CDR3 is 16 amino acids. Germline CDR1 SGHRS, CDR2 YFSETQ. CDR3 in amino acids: CASSGRQGPTPETQYF. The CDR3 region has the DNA TGCGCCAGCAGCGGTCGACAGGGGCCCACCCCGGAGACCCAGTACTTC.

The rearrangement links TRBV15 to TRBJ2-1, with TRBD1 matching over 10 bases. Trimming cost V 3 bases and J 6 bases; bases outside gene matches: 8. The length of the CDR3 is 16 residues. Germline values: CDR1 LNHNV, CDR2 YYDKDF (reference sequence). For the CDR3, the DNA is TGTGCCACCAGCAGCCGTGGGACAGGGGCGTCCAATGAGCAGTTCTTC. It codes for CATSSRGTGASNEQFF.

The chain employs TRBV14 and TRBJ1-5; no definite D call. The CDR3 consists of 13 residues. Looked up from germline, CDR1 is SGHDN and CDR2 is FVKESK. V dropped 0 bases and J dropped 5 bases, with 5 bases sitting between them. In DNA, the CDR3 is TGTGCCAGCAGCCAAGAGCGGCATCAGCCCCAGCATTTT. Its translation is CASSQERHQPQHF.

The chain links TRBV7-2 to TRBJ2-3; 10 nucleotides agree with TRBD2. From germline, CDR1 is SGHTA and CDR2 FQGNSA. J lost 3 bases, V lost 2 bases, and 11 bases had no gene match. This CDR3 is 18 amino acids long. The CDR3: CASSLYGGSGRATDTQYF. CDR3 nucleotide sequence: TGTGCCAGCAGCTTATACGGTGGGAGCGGGAGGGCGACAGATACGCAGTATTTT.

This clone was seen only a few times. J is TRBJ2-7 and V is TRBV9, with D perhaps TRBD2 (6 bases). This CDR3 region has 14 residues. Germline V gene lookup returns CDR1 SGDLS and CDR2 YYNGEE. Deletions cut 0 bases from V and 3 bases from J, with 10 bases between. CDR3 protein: CASSVGDLYYEQYF. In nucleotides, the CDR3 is TGTGCCAGCAGCGTAGGGGACTTGTACTACGAGCAGTACTTC.